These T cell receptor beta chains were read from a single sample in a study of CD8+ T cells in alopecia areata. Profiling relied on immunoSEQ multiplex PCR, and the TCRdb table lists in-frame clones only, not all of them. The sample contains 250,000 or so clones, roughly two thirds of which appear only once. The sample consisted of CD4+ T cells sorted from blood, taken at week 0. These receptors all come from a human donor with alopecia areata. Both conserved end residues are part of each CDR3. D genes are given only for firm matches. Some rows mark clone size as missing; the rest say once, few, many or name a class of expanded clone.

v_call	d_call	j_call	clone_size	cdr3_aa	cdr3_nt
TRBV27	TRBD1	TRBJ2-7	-	CASTTSPGQGKSYEQYF	TGTGCCAGCACCACATCACCGGGACAGGGTAAATCCTACGAGCAGTACTTC
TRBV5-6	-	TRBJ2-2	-	CASSLRGDGAGELFF	TGTGCCAGCAGCTTGAGAGGGGACGGAGCCGGGGAGCTGTTTTTT
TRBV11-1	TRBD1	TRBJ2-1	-	CASSARTGQGLNEQFF	TGTGCCAGCAGCGCCCGTACTGGACAGGGACTCAATGAGCAGTTCTTC
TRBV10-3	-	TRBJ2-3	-	CAISRLESTDTQYF	TGTGCCATCAGTCGACTTGAGAGCACAGATACGCAGTATTTT
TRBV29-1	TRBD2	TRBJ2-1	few	CSVEGDVAGGNNEQFF	TGCAGCGTTGAAGGGGACGTAGCGGGGGGTAACAATGAGCAGTTCTTC
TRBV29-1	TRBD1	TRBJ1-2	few	CSVLDRGYGYTF	TGCAGCGTCTTGGACAGGGGGTATGGCTACACCTTC
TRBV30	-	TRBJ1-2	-	CAWSEVGYTF	TGTGCCTGGAGCGAGGTGGGCTACACCTTC
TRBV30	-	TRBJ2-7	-	CAFSDRLVTYEQYF	TGTGCCTTCTCAGACAGGCTGGTGACCTACGAGCAGTACTTC
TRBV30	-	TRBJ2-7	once	CAWRSDNNYEQYF	TGTGCCTGGAGGAGCGATAATAACTACGAGCAGTACTTC
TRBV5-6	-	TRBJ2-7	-	CASSPTGVDSYEQYF	TGTGCCAGCAGCCCCACGGGAGTGGACTCCTACGAGCAGTACTTC
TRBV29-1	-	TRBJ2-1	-	CSVDSADSYNEQFF	TGCAGCGTTGACAGCGCAGACTCCTACAATGAGCAGTTCTTC
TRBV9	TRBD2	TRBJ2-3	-	CASSEGAGGSTDTQYF	TGTGCCAGCAGCGAGGGAGCGGGGGGAAGCACAGATACGCAGTATTTT
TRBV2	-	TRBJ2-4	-	CASSETSGNIQYF	TGTGCCAGCAGCGAGACCAGTGGAAACATTCAGTACTTC
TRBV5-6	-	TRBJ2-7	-	CASSLRNGIYEQYF	TGTGCCAGCAGCTTGCGGAACGGGATTTACGAGCAGTACTTC
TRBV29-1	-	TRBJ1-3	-	CSVDAGNTIYF	TGCAGCGTTGATGCTGGAAACACCATATATTTT
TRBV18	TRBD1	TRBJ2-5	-	CASSPSGTGPQETQYF	TGTGCCAGCTCACCATCCGGGACAGGGCCTCAAGAGACCCAGTACTTC
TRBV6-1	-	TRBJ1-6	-	CASSEERWGVSPLHF	TGTGCCAGCAGTGAAGAGAGATGGGGGGTCTCACCCCTCCACTTT
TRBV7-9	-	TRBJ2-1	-	CASSWGEQFF	TGTGCCAGCAGCTGGGGGGAGCAGTTCTTC
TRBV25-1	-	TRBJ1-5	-	CASSGPNNQPQHF	TGTGCCAGCAGTGGCCCGAACAATCAGCCCCAGCATTTT
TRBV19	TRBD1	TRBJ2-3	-	CASSIPGQGTDTQYF	TGTGCCAGTAGTATACCGGGACAGGGTACAGATACGCAGTATTTT
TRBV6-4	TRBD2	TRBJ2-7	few	CASSDYRVTSGFPSYEQYF	TGTGCCAGCAGTGACTATAGGGTTACTAGCGGTTTTCCATCCTACGAGCAGTACTTC
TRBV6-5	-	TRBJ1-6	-	CASSYFGGYDSPLHF	TGTGCCAGCAGTTACTTCGGGGGCTACGATTCACCCCTCCACTTT
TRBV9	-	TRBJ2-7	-	CASSVGDHEQYF	TGTGCCAGCAGCGTAGGGGACCACGAGCAGTACTTC
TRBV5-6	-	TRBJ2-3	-	CASSDTDTQYF	TGTGCCAGCAGCGACACAGATACGCAGTATTTT
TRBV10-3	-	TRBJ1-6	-	CAISESMGAGAPLHF	TGTGCCATCAGTGAGTCGATGGGGGCCGGGGCACCCCTCCACTTT
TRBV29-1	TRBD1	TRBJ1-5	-	CSVDEGGGVGPQHF	TGCAGCGTTGATGAAGGGGGCGGCGTCGGGCCCCAGCATTTT
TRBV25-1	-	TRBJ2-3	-	CASSGASTDTQYF	TGTGCCAGCAGCGGGGCGAGCACAGATACGCAGTATTTT
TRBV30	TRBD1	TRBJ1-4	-	CAWMPGQTNEKLFF	TGTGCCTGGATGCCGGGACAGACTAATGAAAAACTGTTTTTT
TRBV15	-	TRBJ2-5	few	CATSRDTAGTGETQYF	TGTGCCACCAGCAGAGATACGGCGGGGACGGGGGAGACCCAGTACTTC
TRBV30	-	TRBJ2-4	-	CAWSGTGRRNIQYF	TGTGCCTGGAGTGGGACTGGTAGAAGGAACATTCAGTACTTC
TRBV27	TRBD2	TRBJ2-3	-	CASSLGTSDADTQYF	TGTGCCAGCAGTTTAGGGACTAGCGACGCAGATACGCAGTATTTT
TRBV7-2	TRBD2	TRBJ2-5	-	CASSGGRETQYF	TGTGCCAGCTCGGGGGGTAGGGAGACCCAGTACTTC
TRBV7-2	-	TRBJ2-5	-	CASSYGLGETQYF	TGTGCCAGCAGCTATGGCCTGGGGGAGACCCAGTACTTC
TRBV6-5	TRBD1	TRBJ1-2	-	CASSLDRSYGYTF	TGTGCCAGCAGTTTGGACAGGTCCTATGGCTACACCTTC
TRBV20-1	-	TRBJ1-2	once	CSASLLYGYTF	TGCAGTGCTTCCCTCTTGTATGGCTACACCTTC
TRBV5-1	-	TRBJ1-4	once	CASSLDRRTNEKLFF	TGCGCCAGCAGCCTAGATCGTAGAACTAATGAAAAACTGTTTTTT
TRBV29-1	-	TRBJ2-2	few	CSVEGVAENTGELFF	TGCAGCGTTGAAGGGGTAGCGGAGAACACCGGGGAGCTGTTTTTT
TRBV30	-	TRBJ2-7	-	CAWSKGAYEQYF	TGTGCCTGGAGTAAAGGGGCCTACGAGCAGTACTTC
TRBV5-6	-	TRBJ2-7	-	CASSYLDRPRDEQYF	TGTGCCAGCAGTTACCTCGACAGACCTCGGGACGAGCAGTACTTC
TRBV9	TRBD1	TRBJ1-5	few	CASSAGTGGQPQHF	TGTGCCAGCAGCGCGGGGACAGGAGGTCAGCCCCAGCATTTT
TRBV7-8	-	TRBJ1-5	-	CASSLMMGASNQPQHF	TGTGCCAGCAGCTTAATGATGGGTGCCTCCAATCAGCCCCAGCATTTT
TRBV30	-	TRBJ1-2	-	CAWSVRDISGYTF	TGTGCCTGGAGTGTACGTGACATATCTGGCTACACCTTC
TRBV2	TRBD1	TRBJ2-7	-	CASSERTGEQYF	TGTGCCAGCAGTGAACGGACAGGCGAGCAGTACTTC
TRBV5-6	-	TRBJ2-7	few	CASSFPNDYEQYF	TGTGCCAGCAGCTTTCCAAATGACTACGAGCAGTACTTC
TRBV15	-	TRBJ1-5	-	CATSRDDGLNQPQHF	TGTGCCACCAGCAGAGATGACGGACTCAATCAGCCCCAGCATTTT
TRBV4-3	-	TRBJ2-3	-	CASSQDRAASTDTQYF	TGCGCCAGCAGCCAAGATCGGGCCGCTAGCACAGATACGCAGTATTTT